These T cell receptor beta chains were read from a single sample in a study of sequential checkpoint blockade in melanoma. Only in-frame clones appear in the TCRdb table, and some are missing; sequencing was by immunoSEQ multiplex PCR. Counted here are about 4,800 clones, around two thirds occurring once; the ten biggest clones make up about two thirds. The sequenced sample was CD8+ T cells sorted from blood (inferred from file names), obtained from a patient given nivolumab and ipilimumab in sequence. The receptors originated from a human donor with melanoma. Both conserved end residues are part of each CDR3. A D gene is named only where the DNA matches it firmly. Clone sizes are given selectively: once, few, many, or a class where the clone is expanded.

D gene	clone size	V gene	J gene	CDR3 protein	CDR3 DNA
TRBD1	-	TRBV7-9	TRBJ1-2	CASSVTGDYGYTF	TGTGCCAGCAGCGTGACAGGGGACTATGGCTACACCTTC
TRBD2	-	TRBV27	TRBJ2-1	CASIGRGNEQFF	TGTGCCAGCATCGGGAGGGGCAATGAGCAGTTCTTC
-	few	TRBV7-2	TRBJ2-3	CASSFLEASTDTQYF	TGTGCCAGCAGCTTCTTGGAGGCGTCCACAGATACGCAGTATTTT
-	-	TRBV29-1	TRBJ2-7	CSGGDRSYEQYF	TGCAGCGGGGGGGACAGATCCTATGAGCAGTACTTC
-	-	TRBV27	TRBJ2-3	CASRGVGGAVDTQYF	TGTGCCAGCAGGGGGGTGGGGGGAGCGGTAGATACGCAGTATTTT
-	-	TRBV6-4	TRBJ2-2	CASSDGRGNTGELFF	TGTGCCAGCAGTGACGGCAGGGGGAACACCGGGGAGCTGTTTTTT
-	-	TRBV6-5	TRBJ1-2	CASSYSIEGDYGYTF	TGTGCCAGCAGTTACTCTATAGAGGGAGACTATGGCTACACCTTC
-	once	TRBV28	TRBJ1-1	CASSPRLNTEAFF	TGTGCCAGCAGTCCCAGATTGAACACTGAAGCTTTCTTT
TRBD1	-	TRBV6-5	TRBJ1-2	CASRWGQGAYGYTF	TGTGCCAGCAGATGGGGACAGGGGGCCTATGGCTACACCTTC
TRBD1	medium-sized	TRBV6-4	TRBJ2-1	CASSDRGHNEQFF	TGTGCCAGCAGTGACAGGGGGCACAATGAGCAGTTCTTC
-	-	TRBV25-1	TRBJ2-7	CASSAGTGAYEQYF	TGTGCCAGCAGTGCCGGGACGGGAGCCTACGAGCAGTACTTC